This T cell receptor beta chain was captured in a study of blood T cell repertoires in COVID-19. Assay used: immunoSEQ multiplex PCR; TCRdb lists only in-frame clones, some missing. The sample consists of around 400,000 clones, more than 80% of them appearing once. This CDR3 comprises 12 residues. The V gene lost 7 bases and the J gene lost 4 bases, with 10 bases spanning the gap. In germline, CDR1 is LNHDA, CDR2 SQIVND (reference sequence). The rearrangement uses TRBV19 and TRBJ1-2; D is perhaps TRBD1 (5 bases). Sequencing was carried out using peripheral blood. The receptor was derived from a man in his forties or fifties with acute or convalescent COVID-19. CDR3 nucleotides: TGTGCCAGTATCGGGGGGACCTATGGCTACACCTTC. Translated, it gives CASIGGTYGYTF.